The clone carrying this T cell receptor beta chain was recorded a few times. Its antigen is undetermined. CDR3 length equals 13 residues. Per germline, CDR1 MNHEY and CDR2 SMNVEV (reference sequence). The V gene lost 6 bases and the J gene lost 3 bases, with 12 bases spanning the gap. This entry comes from a study of T cell responses to AZD1222 COVID-19 vaccine. Profiled with immunoSEQ multiplex PCR; TCRdb holds only in-frame clones, not every one. In the table there are roughly 110,000 clones, approximately 90% of which are singletons. General study findings and limits: With two AZD1222 doses given, Spike-specific TCR breadth and depth both rose. Donors in the cohort were predominantly white British and more often female, and clonal diversity was possibly underestimated.

This clonotype was obtained from an adult who received the AZD1222 COVID-19 vaccine. V and J are TRBV27 and TRBJ2-7; D is ambiguous. The sequencing used peripheral blood, collected 28 days after the second AZD1222 dose. CDR3 sequence reads: CASSPFTSYEQYF. CDR3 nucleotide sequence: TGTGCCAGCAGCCCCTTTACGAGCTACGAGCAGTACTTC.